Shown below are 9 T cell receptor beta chains from a single sample sequenced in a study of blood T cell repertoires in COVID-19 (dated by TCRdb to about 2020). Libraries were built with the immunoSEQ multiplex PCR assay. TCRdb mirrors the immuneACCESS table, restricted to in-frame sequences. Some clones are absent from its copies; in checked studies, under half trace to an unresolved V gene, and the reason for the others is unknown. The sample includes approximately 66,000 clones, with roughly 89% observed a single time. About 1.3% of the sample goes to the ten largest clones. Sequenced sample: peripheral blood. These receptors all come from a man in his fifties or sixties with acute or convalescent COVID-19.

This sequence joins TRBV14 and TRBJ2-7; 10 bases are shared with TRBD2. CDR1 is SGHDN and CDR2 is FVKESK in the germline V gene. The CDR3 sequence is 15 residues long. J gave up 6 bases and V 4 bases, and 9 bases lay outside the gene matches. The CDR3 DNA is TGTGCCAGCAGCCTTCTAGCGGGGGCGGCGGGCGAGCAGTACTTC. It translates to CASSLLAGAAGEQYF. Together with reference TRBV14 and TRBJ2-7, the CDR3 gives the full variable domain: EAGVTQFPSHSVIEKGQTVTLRCDPISGHDNLYWYRRVMGKEIKFLLHFVKESKQDESGMPNNRFLAERTGGTYSTLKVQPAELEDSGVYFCASSLLAGAAGEQYFGPGTRLTVT.

V usage is TRBV15 and J usage is TRBJ1-3, with D perhaps TRBD1 (5 bases). The CDR3 has 17 amino acids. From germline, CDR1 is LNHNV and CDR2 YYDKDF (reference sequence). The V end lost 1 base, the J end lost 0 bases, and 13 bases lay between the germline ends. CDR3 in amino acids: CATSRGRGFGSGNTIYF. The CDR3 nucleotides read TGTGCCACCAGCAGAGGGAGGGGTTTCGGCTCTGGAAACACCATATATTTT.

The V and J genes are TRBV7-8 and TRBJ2-1, with 11 bases lining up with TRBD1. There are 17 residues in the CDR3. Germline V gene lookup returns CDR1 SGHVS and CDR2 FQNEAQ. The trim removed 5 bases at V and 4 bases at J, leaving 10 bases unmatched. The CDR3 reads CASSLRDRGSAYNEQFF. The CDR3 bases are TGTGCCAGCAGCCTTAGGGACAGGGGGTCGGCTTACAATGAGCAGTTCTTC.

This chain connects TRBV19 to TRBJ2-5, with TRBD2 matching over 9 bases. Germline values: CDR1 LNHDA, CDR2 SQIVND (reference sequence). With 6 bases clipped from V and 5 bases from J, the junction kept 7 bases outside the gene matches. There are 14 residues in the CDR3. The CDR3 coding sequence is TGTGCCAGTAGAAGAAGCGGGGGGCGGGAGACCCAGTACTTC. Amino acid sequence: CASRRSGGRETQYF. Combining the CDR3 with reference TRBV19 and TRBJ2-5 gives the whole variable domain DGGITQSPKYLFRKEGQNVTLSCEQNLNHDAMYWYRQDPGQGLRLIYYSQIVNDFQKGDIAEGYSVSREKKESFPLTVTSAQKNPTAFYLCASRRSGGRETQYFGPGTRLLVL.

CDR3 bases: TGTGCCAGCAGCCAACTTCCCGGGGGGTCCGCTTCAACTAATGAAAAACTGTTTTTT. This codes for CASSQLPGGSASTNEKLFF. The rearrangement uses TRBV3-1 (or the pseudogene TRBV3-2) and TRBJ1-4, with D perhaps TRBD1 (5 bases). CDR1 and CDR2 (germline): LGHDT, YNNKEL (reference sequence). The CDR3 has 19 amino acids. Trimming took off 2 bases at V and 0 bases at J, with 19 bases between the two ends.

The chain is built from TRBV18 and TRBJ2-1; 11 bases are shared with TRBD2. Looked up from germline, CDR1 is KGHSH and CDR2 is LQKENI. J was trimmed by 2 bases and V by 0 bases; bases with no gene match: 3. The CDR3 contains 17 residues. For the CDR3, the DNA is TGTGCCAGCTCACCACCGACGGGACTAGCGGCCTACAATGAGCAGTTCTTC. It encodes CASSPPTGLAAYNEQFF.

CDR3 DNA sequence: TGTGCCTGGAGCTGGAAGCGGGCTTCGGGGGAGCAGTACTTC. Its translation is CAWSWKRASGEQYF. This sequence joins TRBV30 and TRBJ2-7; weak D call: TRBD2 (6 bases). There are 14 residues in the CDR3. In germline, CDR1 is GTSNPN, CDR2 SVGIG (reference sequence). V was clipped by 3 bases and J by 7 bases, with 19 bases between them. The entire variable domain, with the rest obtained from reference TRBV30 and TRBJ2-7, is as follows: SQTIHQWPATLVQPVGSPLSLECTVEGTSNPNLYWYRQAAGRGLQLLFYSVGIGQISSEVPQNLSASRPQDRQFILSSKKLLLSDSGFYLCAWSWKRASGEQYFGPGTRLTVT.

The chain employs TRBV5-4 and TRBJ1-2; 10 positions match TRBD1. Unmatched junction bases numbered 1, after V lost 0 bases and J lost 5 bases. CDR1 is SGHNT, CDR2 YYREEE, per germline (reference sequence). The CDR3 is 14 amino acids. The CDR3 here is CASSLEGQGYGYTF. CDR3 DNA: TGTGCCAGCAGCTTGGAGGGACAGGGGTATGGCTACACCTTC.

This clone appeared a few times. Germline and junction disagree at one end, which may indicate a read error. The V and J genes are TRBV2 and TRBJ2-7; D may be TRBD1 (6 bases). The CDR3 runs 12 residues. In germline, CDR1 is SNHLY, CDR2 FYNNEI. CDR3 nucleotide sequence: TGTGCCAGCAGTTTATATAGGGACACCCGAGACTTC. It codes for CASSLYRDTRDF.